Given below is one T cell receptor beta chain in context. The data are from a study of CD8 T cells in Susac syndrome. Study-level information: Patients with Susac syndrome were therapy-naive, treated with corticosteroids, or treated with intravenous immunoglobulin alone when blood was collected.

Per germline, CDR1 DFQATT and CDR2 SNEGSKA (reference sequence). The J segment lost 8 bases and the V segment lost 3 bases, leaving 6 bases of the junction unmatched. CDR3 size: 15 residues. Random hexamers were used to reverse transcribe the RNA input (roughly 0.5 to 1 ug). The amplification used immunoSEQ multiplex PCR on TCR beta CDR3; it spanned 54 Vbeta and 13 Jbeta. TCRdb re-called the immunoSEQ multiplex PCR reads through MiXCR, storing one row per CDR3 protein. The repertoire holds about 150,000 distinct CDR3 sequences, with approximately 95% as singletons. Sequenced sample: CD4+ T cells from PBMCs. The chain combines TRBV20-1 with TRBJ1-6; 11 positions match TRBD1. The receptor comes from a human donor with Susac syndrome. As DNA, the CDR3 is TGCAGTGCTAGGCCGGGACAGGGGGTTCATTCACCCCTCCACTTT. Protein product: CSARPGQGVHSPLHF.